The 24 T cell receptor beta chains given below trace back to one sample, sequenced in a study of siplizumab effects on memory and regulatory T cells. Repertoires were generated with immunoSEQ multiplex PCR, while TCRdb's copy carries only in-frame clones and drops some. The data contain around 100,000 clones, about 94% of them singletons. Sequenced input: non-Treg CD4+ T cells sorted from blood. These receptors were obtained from a human donor in good health.

This clone was recorded once. J is TRBJ2-5 and V is TRBV2, with D tentatively TRBD1 or TRBD2 (5 bases each). The CDR3 length is 12 residues. Germline CDR1 is SNHLY and CDR2 is FYNNEI. V was cut by 8 bases and J by 8 bases, with 15 bases left in between. CDR3 nucleotide sequence: TGTGCCAGCCTGGGGGAGAGGGATACCCAGTACTTC. Encoded protein: CASLGERDTQYF. The complete variable domain, with remaining parts taken from reference TRBV2 and TRBJ2-5, reads EPEVTQTPSHQVTQMGQEVILRCVPISNHLYFYWYRQILGQKVEFLVSFYNNEISEKSEIFDDQFSVERPDGSNFTLKIRSTKLEDSAMYFCASLGERDTQYFGPGTRLLVL.

V usage is TRBV6-1 and J usage is TRBJ2-7, with 9 nucleotides matching TRBD1. Germline V gene data show CDR1 as MNHNS and CDR2 as SASEGT. J gave up 4 bases and V 4 bases, and 17 bases lay outside the gene matches. The CDR3 is made up of 18 amino acids. CDR3 amino acids: CASSGPGQGGLGSYEQYF. The CDR3 bases are TGTGCCAGCAGTGGTCCGGGACAGGGTGGTTTAGGCTCTTACGAGCAGTACTTC.

The gene calls are TRBV2 and TRBJ1-1; tentatively, D is TRBD1 (6 bases). V was trimmed by 6 bases and J by 7 bases, leaving 27 bases between them. CDR1 SNHLY and CDR2 FYNNEI come from the germline V gene. The CDR3 consists of 17 residues. CDR3 sequence reads: CASSYSEGGVPWSEAFF. The CDR3 nucleotides are TGTGCCAGCAGCTACTCGGAGGGGGGGGTTCCTTGGAGTGAAGCTTTCTTT.

Note on this clone: Other DNA sequences in this sample translate to the same CDR3. The chain couples TRBV7-9 to TRBJ2-7; a weak D match, TRBD1 (6 bases). Germline CDR1 reads SEHNR; CDR2 reads FQNEAQ (reference sequence). This CDR3 is built from 17 residues. The V end was cut by 4 bases, the J end by 7 bases, with 26 bases between. CDR3 sequence reads: CASSSGARGGTTREQYF. CDR3 sequence (DNA): TGTGCCAGCAGCTCTGGGGCGCGTGGTGGGACAACCAGGGAGCAGTACTTC. The full variable domain, its missing parts supplied by reference TRBV7-9 and TRBJ2-7, is DTGVSQNPRHKITKRGQNVTFRCDPISEHNRLYWYRQTLGQGPEFLTYFQNEAQLEKSRLLSDRFSAERPKGSFSTLEIQRTEQGDSAMYLCASSSGARGGTTREQYFGPGTRLTVT.

The chain recombines TRBV27 with TRBJ2-4, with 11 bases aligning to TRBD2. Germline CDR1 MNHEY, CDR2 SMNVEV (reference sequence). V was pared by 5 bases and J by 1 base, with 22 bases of the junction left unmatched. This CDR3 contains 22 residues. The CDR3 bases are TGTGCCAGCAGTCCAACCCACATGGGAACTAGCGGGAGTGGTACGGCCAAAAACATTCAGTACTTC. Encoded protein: CASSPTHMGTSGSGTAKNIQYF.

The rearrangement uses TRBV25-1 and TRBJ2-3; no reliable D call. The CDR3 loop spans 11 amino acids. Germline V gives CDR1 MGHDK, CDR2 SYGVNS. The CDR3 nucleotides are TGTGCTGTGGGCCTCACAGATACGCAGTATTTT. Amino acids: CAVGLTDTQYF.

The chain carries TRBV18 and TRBJ1-1; TRBD1 is a possible D gene (5 bases). The germline V gene encodes CDR1 KGHSH and CDR2 LQKENI. V lost 6 bases and J 4 bases, leaving 12 bases between the germline ends. CDR3 length: 13 amino acids. The CDR3 DNA reads as TGTGCCAGCTCGCCGGGACTCTCCACTGAAGCTTTCTTT. Its protein is CASSPGLSTEAFF.

This clone was detected only once. The genes are TRBV7-2 and TRBJ1-4; tentatively, D is TRBD1 (5 bases). In germline, CDR1 is SGHTA, CDR2 FQGNSA. The ends were cut back, 2 bases at V and 4 bases at J, with 11 bases in the middle. The CDR3 extends over 15 amino acids. CDR3 DNA: TGTGCCAGCAGCTTACGGGGCAGGGTTAATGAAAAACTGTTTTTT. Its translation is CASSLRGRVNEKLFF. Full variable domain (rest looked up from reference TRBV7-2 and TRBJ1-4): GAGVSQSPSNKVTEKGKDVELRCDPISGHTALYWYRQSLGQGLEFLIYFQGNSAPDKSGLPSDRFSAERTGGSVSTLTIQRTQQEDSAVYLCASSLRGRVNEKLFFGSGTQLSVL.

This chain links TRBV30 with TRBJ1-2, with a tentative D call TRBD1 (5 bases). The CDR3 has 13 amino acids. Trimming stripped 0 bases from V and 4 bases from J, with 9 bases between. Looked up from germline, CDR1 is GTSNPN and CDR2 is SVGIG (reference sequence). CDR3 residues: CAWSVGRSYGYTF. In nucleotides, the CDR3 is TGTGCCTGGAGTGTGGGGCGGAGCTATGGCTACACCTTC.

This clone has only a few counts. The chain joins TRBV28 to TRBJ2-2; 7 nucleotides agree with TRBD2. The V gene end was trimmed by 7 bases and the J gene end by 4 bases; junction bases not matched to a gene: 6. The CDR3 is 14 amino acids. Germline CDR1 and CDR2: MDHEN and SYDVKM. CDR3 DNA: TGTGCCAGCACTTGGGGGGGTGGCACCGGGGAGCTGTTTTTT. It yields the protein CASTWGGGTGELFF.

The V and J genes are TRBV18 and TRBJ1-1, with 9 bases that match TRBD1. V gave up 4 bases and J gave up 4 bases; unmatched junction bases: 4. Germline assignment: CDR1 KGHSH and CDR2 LQKENI. The CDR3 runs 14 residues. Here the CDR3 DNA reads TGTGCCAGCTCACGGGACAGGGCGAGCACTGAAGCTTTCTTT. As protein: CASSRDRASTEAFF.

Here the CDR3 DNA reads TGTGCCAGCAGTATCTATACGGGTCAGCCCCAGCATTTT. Protein product: CASSIYTGQPQHF. The rearrangement joins TRBV6-1 to TRBJ1-5, with D uncertain. From germline, CDR1 is MNHNS and CDR2 SASEGT. V was pared by 5 bases and J by 6 bases, with 11 bases between. CDR3 length equals 13 residues.

The chain combines TRBV4-1 with TRBJ2-5, with D perhaps matching TRBD1 or TRBD2 (6 bases each). Germline V lookup: CDR1 MGHRA, CDR2 YSYEKL. Trimming took off 0 bases at V and 5 bases at J, with 16 bases between the two ends. This CDR3 region has 16 residues. CDR3 DNA sequence: TGCGCCAGCAGCCAAGATACTAGGCAGGGGAGGGAGACCCAGTACTTC. It specifies CASSQDTRQGRETQYF.

V gene TRBV13 combines with J gene TRBJ1-1, with 9 bases matching TRBD1. This CDR3 has 14 amino acids. V trimming: 5 bases; J trimming: 4 bases; junction bases outside the gene matches: 5. Germline assignment: CDR1 PRHDT and CDR2 FYEKMQ (reference sequence). The CDR3 nucleotides read TGTGCCAGCAGCCTACAGGGGGCAATCACTGAAGCTTTCTTT. Its protein is CASSLQGAITEAFF.

The rearrangement joins TRBV18 to TRBJ1-1; 9 bases fit TRBD1. The length of the CDR3 is 15 residues. CDR1 and CDR2 (germline): KGHSH, LQKENI. V trimming: 2 bases; J trimming: 1 base; junction bases outside the gene matches: 2. CDR3 protein: CASSPRGQGNTEAFF. CDR3 in DNA: TGTGCCAGCTCACCAAGGGGACAGGGGAACACTGAAGCTTTCTTT.

The chain has TRBV28 and TRBJ1-5; unclear D gene. Germline V gene data show CDR1 as MDHEN and CDR2 as SYDVKM. The CDR3 runs 11 residues. CDR3 in DNA: TGTGCACGCCCCCCAGATCAGCCCCAGCATTTT. Protein sequence: CARPPDQPQHF.

The chain recombines TRBV6-1 with TRBJ1-5; D might be TRBD1 (5 bases). V dropped 3 bases and J dropped 0 bases, with 9 bases sitting between them. The CDR3 is made up of 15 amino acids. Germline-derived CDR1 and CDR2 are MNHNS and SASEGT. CDR3 DNA: TGTGCCAGCAGTGACAGGGACTATAGCAATCAGCCCCAGCATTTT. This translates into CASSDRDYSNQPQHF.

The chain employs TRBV5-4 and TRBJ2-3; 7 positions agree with TRBD2. The V and J ends lost 0 bases and 2 bases, in that order; junction bases with no gene match: 3. This CDR3 has 15 residues. Germline V gene lookup returns CDR1 SGHNT and CDR2 YYREEE (reference sequence). Here the CDR3 reads CASSLDSGATDTQYF. The CDR3 DNA follows: TGTGCCAGCAGCTTGGACAGCGGGGCCACAGATACGCAGTATTTT.

This clone was observed a few times. The V and J genes are TRBV19 and TRBJ1-2, with D hard to call. Germline values: CDR1 LNHDA, CDR2 SQIVND (reference sequence). This CDR3 comprises 14 residues. Trimming removed 1 base at V and 7 bases at J, with 13 bases between. CDR3 coding DNA: TGTGCCAGTAGTATAGGAGGCCTGCGAGGTGGCTACACCTTC. It translates to CASSIGGLRGGYTF.

The chain couples TRBV5-5 to TRBJ2-7, with D hard to call. Germline CDR1 is SGHKS and CDR2 is YYEKEE (reference sequence). V was pared by 0 bases and J by 3 bases, with 4 bases between. The CDR3 contains 12 residues. The CDR3 DNA reads TGTGCCAGCAGCTTGGCCGTCTACGAGCAGTACTTC. It codes for CASSLAVYEQYF.

The chain combines TRBV15 with TRBJ1-1, with a weak D call TRBD1 (5 bases). The CDR3 is made up of 15 amino acids. Trimming pared 0 bases from V and 5 bases from J, leaving 13 bases between. Per the germline V gene, CDR1 is LNHNV and CDR2 is YYDKDF (reference sequence). This CDR3 reads CATSRDLAGGTEAFF. For the CDR3, the DNA is TGTGCCACCAGCAGAGATCTTGCGGGGGGGACTGAAGCTTTCTTT.

This clone has just one count. V gene TRBV18 combines with J gene TRBJ2-7, with D uncertain. Germline V lookup: CDR1 KGHSH, CDR2 LQKENI. CDR3 length equals 15 residues. The germline V and J ends were trimmed by 3 bases and 1 base, with 13 bases remaining between them. The CDR3 DNA follows: TGTGCCAGCTCACCCCCCGCCGCGGAGTCCTACGAGCAGTACTTC. The encoded protein is CASSPPAAESYEQYF.

The V call is TRBV19, the J call TRBJ2-1; TRBD2 is a possible D gene (7 bases). The germline V and J ends were trimmed by 6 bases and 7 bases, with 13 bases remaining between them. The V gene's germline CDR1 is LNHDA and CDR2 SQIVND (reference sequence). The CDR3 is 13 amino acids. CDR3 sequence (DNA): TGTGCCAGTAGGCAAGGGGGGGGGAATGAGCAGTTCTTC. Its translation: CASRQGGGNEQFF.

The CDR3 DNA reads as TGTGCCAGCAGTTACTCAGGGACAATGTACGAGCAGTACTTC. Protein: CASSYSGTMYEQYF. The chain recombines TRBV6-5 with TRBJ2-7; D may be TRBD1 (6 bases). CDR3 length: 14 residues. Trimming pared 0 bases from V and 4 bases from J, leaving 10 bases between. In germline, CDR1 is MNHEY, CDR2 SVGAGI.